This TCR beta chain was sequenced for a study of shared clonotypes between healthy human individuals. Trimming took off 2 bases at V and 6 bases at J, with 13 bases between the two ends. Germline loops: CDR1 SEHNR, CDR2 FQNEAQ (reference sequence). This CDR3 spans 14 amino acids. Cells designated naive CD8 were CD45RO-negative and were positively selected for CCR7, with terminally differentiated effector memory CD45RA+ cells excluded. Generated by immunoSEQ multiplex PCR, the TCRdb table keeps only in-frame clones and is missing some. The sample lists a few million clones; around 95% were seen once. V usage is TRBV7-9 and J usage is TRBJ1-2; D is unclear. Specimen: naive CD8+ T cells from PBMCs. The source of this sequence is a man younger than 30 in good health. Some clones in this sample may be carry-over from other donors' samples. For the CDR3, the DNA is TGTGCCAGCAGCTTAAGTCGGACCGGCGATGGCTACACCTTC. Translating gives CASSLSRTGDGYTF.